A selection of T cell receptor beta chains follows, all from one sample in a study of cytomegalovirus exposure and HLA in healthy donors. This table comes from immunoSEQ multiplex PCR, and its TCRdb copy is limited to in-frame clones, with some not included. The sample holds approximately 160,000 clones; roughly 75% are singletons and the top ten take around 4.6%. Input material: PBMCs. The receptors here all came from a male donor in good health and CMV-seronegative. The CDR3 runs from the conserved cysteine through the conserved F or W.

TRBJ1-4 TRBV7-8 CASSPGGEWGEKLFF
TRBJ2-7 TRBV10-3 CAISESSGRNENEQYF
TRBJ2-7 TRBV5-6 CASSFRPSGAGRSYEQYF
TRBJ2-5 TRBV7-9 CASRRQNQETQYF
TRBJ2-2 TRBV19 CASSRFLKGTNTGELFF
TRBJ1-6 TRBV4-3 CASSQSLSSYNSPLHF
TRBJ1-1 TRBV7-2 CASSPAGNTEAFF
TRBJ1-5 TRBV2 CASHQQGATNQPQHF
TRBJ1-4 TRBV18 CASSPWTGGATNEKLFF
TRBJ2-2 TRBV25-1 CASSEFWELFF
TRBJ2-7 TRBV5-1 CASSLSTGSSYEQYF
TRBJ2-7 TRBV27 CASSLHVTALREQYF
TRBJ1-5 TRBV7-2 CASSLNQAGNSNQPQHF
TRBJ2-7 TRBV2 CASSSRGLAGDERYF
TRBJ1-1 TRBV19 CASKKTGVGTEAFF
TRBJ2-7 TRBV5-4 CASSPGGRETGEQYF
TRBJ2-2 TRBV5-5 CASSARWDQAAGGNTGELFF
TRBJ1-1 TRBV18 CASSPTGTPNTEAFF
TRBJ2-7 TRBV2 CASSEVSGAGFEQYF
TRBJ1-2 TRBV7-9 CASTIRQGAGMSGYTF
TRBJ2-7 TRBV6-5 CASSYSLGNYEQYF
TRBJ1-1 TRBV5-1 CASSSPGGNTEAFF
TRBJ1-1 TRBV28 CASSSFAGWNTEAFF
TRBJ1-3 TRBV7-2 CASSKGEGAGNTIYF
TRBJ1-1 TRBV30 CAWSVGAGDTEAFF
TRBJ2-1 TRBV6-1 CASIDPTRSYNEQFF
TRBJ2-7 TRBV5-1 CASSLGVGTGSYEQYF
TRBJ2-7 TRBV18 CASSPHSYEQYF
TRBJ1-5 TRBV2 CASRQVNSNQPQHF
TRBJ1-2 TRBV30 CAWTRTGVLYYGYTF
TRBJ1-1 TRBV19 CASSDQGGTEAFF
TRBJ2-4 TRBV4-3 CASSREGGVAKNIQYF
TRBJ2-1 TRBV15 CATSPTGTGGLHVQFF
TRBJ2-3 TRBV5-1 CASSLRTSGVNTQYF
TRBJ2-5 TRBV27 CASSREMEETQYF
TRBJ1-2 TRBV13 CASSLGRGSGYTF
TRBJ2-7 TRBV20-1 CSARNYYEQYF
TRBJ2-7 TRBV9 CASSPGGLAGRTGEQYF
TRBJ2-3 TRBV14 CASSPLGRELMDTQYF
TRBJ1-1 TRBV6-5 CASSYMASGTEAFF
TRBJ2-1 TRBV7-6 CASSPLAGSYNEQFF
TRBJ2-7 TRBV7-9 CASSGATGGIEQYF
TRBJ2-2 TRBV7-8 CASRRDRGRTGELFF
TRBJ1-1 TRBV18 CASSPRAQGANMNTEAFF
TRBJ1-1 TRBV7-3 CASSHGGYTEAFF
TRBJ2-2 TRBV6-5 CASSYTGTGELFF
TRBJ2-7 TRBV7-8 CASSLSPGSYEQYF
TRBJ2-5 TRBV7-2 CASSSTTRETQYF
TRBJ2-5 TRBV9 CASSSLAGGETQYF
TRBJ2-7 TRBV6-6 CASSYVGDEQYF
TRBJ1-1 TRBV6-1 CASIRDRVFTEAFF
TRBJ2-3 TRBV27 CASSSAGRPDTQYF
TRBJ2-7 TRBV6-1 CATHRGAGGVYEQYF